The rows below give T cell receptor beta chains drawn from one sample of a study of identical twins. TCRdb itself ran the 5' RACE reads through MiXCR, one entry per CDR3 protein. The table lists some 900,000 distinct CDR3 sequences, approximately 13% of them singletons. The same specimen was also included in a second study, on yellow fever vaccine responses in identical twins.

The sample consisted of PBMCs. Receptors originate from a woman aged 18-29 years in good health. The CDR3 runs from the conserved cysteine through the conserved F or W. Each record gives: D gene, V gene, clone size, J gene, CDR3 DNA, CDR3 protein. D genes are given only for firm matches. Clone size is shown for a subset of rows, as once, few, many or a class of expanded clone.

d_gene: .; v_gene: TRBV10-3; abundance: .; j_gene: TRBJ2-7; CDR3nt: TGTGCCACCGAAAACCCGGGACAAACCTACGAGCAGTACTTC; CDR3aa: CATENPGQTYEQYF
d_gene: .; v_gene: TRBV25-1; abundance: .; j_gene: TRBJ2-5; CDR3nt: TGTGCCAGCAGGGGGGCCACGGAGACCCAGTACTTC; CDR3aa: CASRGATETQYF
d_gene: .; v_gene: TRBV6-1; abundance: .; j_gene: TRBJ2-1; CDR3nt: TGTGCCACCAACCGGGACTTGTCCTACAATGAGCAGTTCTTC; CDR3aa: CATNRDLSYNEQFF
d_gene: TRBD2; v_gene: TRBV5-6; abundance: .; j_gene: TRBJ2-3; CDR3nt: TGTGCCAGCAGCTGGGGGCTAGCGGGATCAGATACGCAGTATTTT; CDR3aa: CASSWGLAGSDTQYF
d_gene: .; v_gene: TRBV7-9; abundance: once; j_gene: TRBJ1-3; CDR3nt: TGTGCCAGCAGCTTAGCGGGGAACCCCGGAAACACCATATATTTT; CDR3aa: CASSLAGNPGNTIYF
d_gene: .; v_gene: TRBV7-9; abundance: few; j_gene: TRBJ2-1; CDR3nt: TGTGCCAGCAGCTCCGCCCGGACTTCCCAGGGCCACAATGAGCAGTTCTTC; CDR3aa: CASSSARTSQGHNEQFF
d_gene: TRBD2; v_gene: TRBV2; abundance: few; j_gene: TRBJ2-1; CDR3nt: TGTGCCAGCAGTGATGGGGATAGACTAGCGGGCTCCTACAATGAGCAGTTCTTC; CDR3aa: CASSDGDRLAGSYNEQFF
d_gene: .; v_gene: TRBV12-3/TRBV12-4; abundance: few; j_gene: TRBJ2-7; CDR3nt: TGTGCCAGCAGTTCACAGTCGGAGCAGTACTTC; CDR3aa: CASSSQSEQYF
d_gene: .; v_gene: TRBV27; abundance: .; j_gene: TRBJ2-1; CDR3nt: TGTGCCAGCAGTTTAAGTAGATTTAGGGCCTACAATGAGCAGTTCTTC; CDR3aa: CASSLSRFRAYNEQFF
d_gene: .; v_gene: TRBV24-1; abundance: few; j_gene: TRBJ2-2; CDR3nt: TGTGCCACCGGCCAACCGAACACCGGGGAGCTGTTTTTT; CDR3aa: CATGQPNTGELFF
d_gene: TRBD2; v_gene: TRBV9; abundance: many; j_gene: TRBJ2-2; CDR3nt: TGTGCCAGCAGCGTAGCTACGGCGGGGGGGACCGGGGAGCTGTTTTTT; CDR3aa: CASSVATAGGTGELFF
d_gene: TRBD2; v_gene: TRBV20-1; abundance: many; j_gene: TRBJ2-1; CDR3nt: TGCAGTGCCCAGAGCCGCGGGAGGACACCCAATGAGCAGTTCTTC; CDR3aa: CSAQSRGRTPNEQFF
d_gene: .; v_gene: TRBV19; abundance: .; j_gene: TRBJ2-7; CDR3nt: TGTGCCAGTAGTATCACAGGCTCGATCCACGAGCAGTACTTC; CDR3aa: CASSITGSIHEQYF
d_gene: TRBD1; v_gene: TRBV7-9; abundance: many; j_gene: TRBJ1-6; CDR3nt: TGTGCCAGCAGCTTAGCAACAGGGGTCTCATATAATTCACCCCTCCACTTT; CDR3aa: CASSLATGVSYNSPLHF
d_gene: .; v_gene: TRBV10-3; abundance: .; j_gene: TRBJ1-1; CDR3nt: TGTGCCATCAGTGAGTCGACTTATACTGAAGCTTTCTTT; CDR3aa: CAISESTYTEAFF
d_gene: .; v_gene: TRBV5-1; abundance: many; j_gene: TRBJ1-5; CDR3nt: TGCGCCAGCAGCAAGGACCCGGACAACAATCAGCCCCAGCATTTT; CDR3aa: CASSKDPDNNQPQHF
d_gene: .; v_gene: TRBV28; abundance: .; j_gene: TRBJ2-7; CDR3nt: TGTGCCAGCAGTTCGCCAGTCTCGTTTGGGTCATTCTACGAGCAGTACTTC; CDR3aa: CASSSPVSFGSFYEQYF
d_gene: .; v_gene: TRBV6-1; abundance: .; j_gene: TRBJ2-5; CDR3nt: TGTGCCAGCAGTATTGAAGGTCCAGAGACCCAGTACTTC; CDR3aa: CASSIEGPETQYF
d_gene: TRBD2; v_gene: TRBV20-1; abundance: few; j_gene: TRBJ2-1; CDR3nt: TGCAGTGCCCCCGGGGAGGGGAACTACAATGAGCAGTTCTTC; CDR3aa: CSAPGEGNYNEQFF
d_gene: TRBD1; v_gene: TRBV7-9; abundance: .; j_gene: TRBJ1-1; CDR3nt: TGTGCCAGCAAAACGGCCGAGGGGGCGGCGACTGAAGCTTTCTTT; CDR3aa: CASKTAEGAATEAFF
d_gene: .; v_gene: TRBV20-1; abundance: few; j_gene: TRBJ1-1; CDR3nt: TGCAGTGCGACAACCCAGAGGACAGTGAACACTGAAGCTTTCTTT; CDR3aa: CSATTQRTVNTEAFF
d_gene: .; v_gene: TRBV29-1; abundance: few; j_gene: TRBJ2-1; CDR3nt: TGCAGCGTTGGAGGGGGGAATTCGCCTAATGAGCAGTTCTTC; CDR3aa: CSVGGGNSPNEQFF
d_gene: .; v_gene: TRBV3-1; abundance: few; j_gene: TRBJ2-3; CDR3nt: TGTGCCAGCAGCCAAGCTCCGAGCACAGATACGCAGTATTTT; CDR3aa: CASSQAPSTDTQYF
d_gene: .; v_gene: TRBV12-3/TRBV12-4; abundance: .; j_gene: TRBJ2-7; CDR3nt: TGTGCCAGCACCCGGGTAGTCAACGAGCAGTACTTC; CDR3aa: CASTRVVNEQYF
d_gene: .; v_gene: TRBV3-1; abundance: few; j_gene: TRBJ2-2; CDR3nt: TGTGCCAGCAGCCAAGATCGGCTTCCCCCTAGGGAGCTGTTTTTT; CDR3aa: CASSQDRLPPRELFF
d_gene: .; v_gene: TRBV6-1; abundance: .; j_gene: TRBJ2-1; CDR3nt: TGTGCCAGCAGTGTGGACGGGAGCCCCTACAATGAGCAGTTCTTC; CDR3aa: CASSVDGSPYNEQFF
d_gene: .; v_gene: TRBV29-1; abundance: .; j_gene: TRBJ2-2; CDR3nt: TGCAGCGTTGGTCTCCTCACCGGGGAGCTGTTTTTT; CDR3aa: CSVGLLTGELFF
d_gene: TRBD1; v_gene: TRBV5-1; abundance: .; j_gene: TRBJ2-1; CDR3nt: TGCGCCAGCAGCTTGGGGACATGGGACAGATTGAATGAGCAGTTCTTC; CDR3aa: CASSLGTWDRLNEQFF
d_gene: TRBD2; v_gene: TRBV20-1; abundance: .; j_gene: TRBJ2-6; CDR3nt: TGCAGTGCTAGTCGGACTAGCGGCTACTTCTCTGGGGCCAACGTCCTGACTTTC; CDR3aa: CSASRTSGYFSGANVLTF
d_gene: .; v_gene: TRBV5-1; abundance: few; j_gene: TRBJ2-1; CDR3nt: TGCGCCAGCAGGACCGAATACAATGAGCAGTTCTTC; CDR3aa: CASRTEYNEQFF
d_gene: .; v_gene: TRBV9; abundance: few; j_gene: TRBJ1-2; CDR3nt: TGTGCCAGCAGCGTAGATGCTCAGGGCAGGGACTACACCTTC; CDR3aa: CASSVDAQGRDYTF
d_gene: TRBD2; v_gene: TRBV29-1; abundance: .; j_gene: TRBJ2-3; CDR3nt: TGCAGCGTTTGGGGACTAGCGGGAGAGGGTACAGATACGCAGTATTTT; CDR3aa: CSVWGLAGEGTDTQYF
d_gene: TRBD1; v_gene: TRBV10-3; abundance: .; j_gene: TRBJ1-1; CDR3nt: TGTGCCATTGGAGGGACAGGAGGGGCATGGAACACTGAAGCTTTCTTT; CDR3aa: CAIGGTGGAWNTEAFF
d_gene: TRBD1; v_gene: TRBV15; abundance: .; j_gene: TRBJ1-1; CDR3nt: TGTGCCACCCGACAGGGCCGGAACACTGAAGCTTTCTTT; CDR3aa: CATRQGRNTEAFF
d_gene: TRBD2; v_gene: TRBV20-1; abundance: few; j_gene: TRBJ2-3; CDR3nt: TGCAGTGCTAGACCTCCCCCGGGACTAGCGGGGGCAGATACGCAGTATTTT; CDR3aa: CSARPPPGLAGADTQYF
d_gene: TRBD1; v_gene: TRBV12-3/TRBV12-4; abundance: many; j_gene: TRBJ1-6; CDR3nt: TGTGCCAGCAGGTCCCGGGACAGTAATTCACCCCTCCACTTT; CDR3aa: CASRSRDSNSPLHF
d_gene: .; v_gene: TRBV6-6; abundance: few; j_gene: TRBJ1-5; CDR3nt: TGTGCCACCGGAATGGCGTGGCCCCAGCATTTT; CDR3aa: CATGMAWPQHF
d_gene: .; v_gene: TRBV3-1; abundance: few; j_gene: TRBJ1-2; CDR3nt: TGTGCCAGCAGCCAAGGGGGGAGCTACACCTTC; CDR3aa: CASSQGGSYTF
d_gene: TRBD2; v_gene: TRBV24-1; abundance: many; j_gene: TRBJ2-1; CDR3nt: TGTGCCACCAGTGCCGGACTAGCGGGACTCAATGAGCAGTTCTTC; CDR3aa: CATSAGLAGLNEQFF
d_gene: TRBD1; v_gene: TRBV7-9; abundance: few; j_gene: TRBJ2-4; CDR3nt: TGTGCCAGCAGCTTAGCAGGGGGCGGCACCAAAAACATTCAGTACTTC; CDR3aa: CASSLAGGGTKNIQYF
d_gene: .; v_gene: TRBV2; abundance: .; j_gene: TRBJ2-3; CDR3nt: TGTGCCAGCAGTGAAAAGGGAGATACGCAGTATTTT; CDR3aa: CASSEKGDTQYF
d_gene: .; v_gene: TRBV7-8; abundance: .; j_gene: TRBJ2-5; CDR3nt: TGTGCCAGCAGCTTACAGCCAGGGTTGGTACAAGAGACCCAGTACTTC; CDR3aa: CASSLQPGLVQETQYF
d_gene: TRBD1; v_gene: TRBV29-1; abundance: few; j_gene: TRBJ1-1; CDR3nt: TGCAGCGTCAAGGGGGCAGTCAGGCAAAACACTGAAGCTTTCTTT; CDR3aa: CSVKGAVRQNTEAFF
d_gene: TRBD1; v_gene: TRBV5-1; abundance: many; j_gene: TRBJ1-2; CDR3nt: TGCGCCAGCAGCTTAGGACAGGGGGCTAATGGCTACACCTTC; CDR3aa: CASSLGQGANGYTF
d_gene: .; v_gene: TRBV28; abundance: .; j_gene: TRBJ1-5; CDR3nt: TGTGCCAGCAGGTCATTCAATCAGCCCCAGCATTTT; CDR3aa: CASRSFNQPQHF
d_gene: .; v_gene: TRBV11-2; abundance: .; j_gene: TRBJ2-7; CDR3nt: TGTGCCAGCAGCTCCCAACCCTTGGTGGGGGTCTCCTACGAGCAGTACTTC; CDR3aa: CASSSQPLVGVSYEQYF
d_gene: .; v_gene: TRBV15; abundance: few; j_gene: TRBJ2-7; CDR3nt: TGTGCCACCAGCAGAGAGGGCAGGGCTACCTACGAGCAGTACTTC; CDR3aa: CATSREGRATYEQYF
d_gene: .; v_gene: TRBV5-1; abundance: few; j_gene: TRBJ2-1; CDR3nt: TGCGCCAGCCAACAGGGCGATGAGCAGTTCTTC; CDR3aa: CASQQGDEQFF